The clone carrying this T cell receptor (beta chain) was seen only a few times. The data were taken from a study of identical twins. Trimming shortened V by 2 bases and J by 12 bases, and 11 bases separated the two germline ends. In germline, CDR1 is ENHRY, CDR2 SYGVKD. This CDR3 has 12 residues. With template switching, a universal primer site was added, and the cDNA carried unique molecular identifiers. One entry per CDR3 protein, called by TCRdb with MiXCR from the 5' RACE reads. The repertoire holds approximately 630,000 distinct CDR3 sequences, with just over 7% as singletons. These same records also appear under a second study, on yellow fever vaccine responses in identical twins. Per that paper: Twins' vaccine T cell responses were reported to seem partly convergent and partly personalized.

This TCR was sampled from a woman aged 18-29 years in good health. The sequencing sample was made of PBMCs. The chain employs TRBV10-3 and TRBJ2-1; D unresolved. The CDR3 DNA reads TGTGCCATCAGTGAGGAAAGGATGGTGCAGTTCTTC. It is translated as CAISEERMVQFF.